This record covers a single T cell receptor beta chain. Using immunoSEQ multiplex PCR, the repertoire was profiled, and TCRdb retains in-frame clones only, with some absent. The table records roughly 61,000 clones, 60% to 85% of them present only once. Regarding time point: blood 4 weeks post-SBRT, at nephrectomy. Described treatment: 15 Gy SBRT to primary tumor, nephrectomy 4 weeks later. Nephrectomy followed 15 Gy stereotactic body radiation by 4 weeks. The patient's renal cell carcinoma had clear cell pathology. These data come from a study of radiation and T cells in renal cell carcinoma. Trimming took 3 bases from V and 0 from J; bases not matched to a gene: 8. CDR3 size: 17 residues. In germline, CDR1 is SGHRS, CDR2 YFSETQ.

This material consisted of blood, taken from a patient whose treatment included radiotherapy and nephrectomy. The chain couples TRBV5-1 to TRBJ2-2; 7 bases agree with TRBD1. The TCR sequence derives from a man in his 60s with renal cell carcinoma. The CDR3 here is CASSSNRGSPNTGELFF. CDR3 nucleotide sequence: TGCGCCAGCAGCTCAAACAGGGGTAGTCCGAACACCGGGGAGCTGTTTTTT.